This TCR beta chain was identified in a study of CD4 T cells in relation to SARS-CoV-2 and coronaviruses. Unexposed donor CD4+ T cells date from about 2010-2018, before the COVID-19 pandemic. The cells were cultured for around ten days before CD4+ T cells were isolated. The CDR3 is 12 amino acids. Per the germline V gene, CDR1 is SNHLY and CDR2 is FYNNEI. V was shortened by 6 bases and J by 2 bases, with 8 bases between the two germline ends. Only in-frame clones appear in the TCRdb table, and some are missing; sequencing was by immunoSEQ multiplex PCR. The sample lists more than 25,000 clones, approximately 79% occurring once. This clone turned up a few times. Antigen: not known.

Sequences were obtained from CD4+ T cells from PBMCs, cultured in vitro. V gene TRBV2 combines with J gene TRBJ2-7, with D perhaps matching TRBD1 (6 bases). This TCR derives from a human donor in good health. CDR3 amino acids: CASRGAAYEQYF. The CDR3 DNA sequence: TGTGCCAGCAGGGGGGCCGCCTACGAGCAGTACTTC.